This T cell receptor (beta chain) was profiled in a study of T cell clonotyping in hematopoietic cell transplantation. Data came from immunoSEQ multiplex PCR; TCRdb stores just in-frame clones and leaves some out. The sample holds 9,500 to 15,000 clones; roughly 89% are singletons and the top ten take under 5%. Germline CDR1 is MNHNY and CDR2 is SVGAGI (reference sequence). The V end lost 4 bases, the J end lost 6 bases, and 21 bases lay between the germline ends. The CDR3 extends over 16 amino acids. Sequencing input: peripheral blood mononuclear cells. The receptor's source is a human donor who either received an allogeneic hematopoietic cell transplant for a myeloid malignancy or was a related donor (not recorded which). Some clones in this sample may be carry-over from other donors' samples. This chain connects TRBV6-6 to TRBJ1-2, with D perhaps TRBD1 (5 bases). For the CDR3, the DNA is TGTGCCAGCAGTTCCCGGGGGGAAGTACGGAAGGATGGCTACACCTTC. This gives the protein CASSSRGEVRKDGYTF.